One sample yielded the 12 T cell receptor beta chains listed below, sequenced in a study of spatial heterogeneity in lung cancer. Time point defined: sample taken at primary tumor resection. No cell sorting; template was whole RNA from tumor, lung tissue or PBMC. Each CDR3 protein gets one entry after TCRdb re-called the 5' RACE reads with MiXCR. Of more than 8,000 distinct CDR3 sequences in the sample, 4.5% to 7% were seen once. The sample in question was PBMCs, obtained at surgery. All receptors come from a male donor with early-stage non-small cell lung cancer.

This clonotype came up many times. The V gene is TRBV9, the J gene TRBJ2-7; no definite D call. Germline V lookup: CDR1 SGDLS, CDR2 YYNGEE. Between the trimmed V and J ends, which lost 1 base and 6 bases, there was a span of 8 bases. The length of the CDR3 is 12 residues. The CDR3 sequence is CASSVNEGEQYF. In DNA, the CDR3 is TGTGCCAGCAGCGTAAACGAAGGCGAGCAGTACTTC. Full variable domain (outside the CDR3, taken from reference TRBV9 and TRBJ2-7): DSGVTQTPKHLITATGQRVTLRCSPRSGDLSVYWYQQSLDQGLQFLIQYYNGEERAKGNILERFSAQQFPDLHSELNLSSLELGDSALYFCASSVNEGEQYFGPGTRLTVT.

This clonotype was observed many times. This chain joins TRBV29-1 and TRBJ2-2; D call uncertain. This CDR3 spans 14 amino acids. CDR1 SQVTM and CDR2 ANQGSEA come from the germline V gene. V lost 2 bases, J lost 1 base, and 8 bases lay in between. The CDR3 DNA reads TGCAGCGTTGAAAAGCACCTGAACACCGGGGAGCTGTTTTTT. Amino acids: CSVEKHLNTGELFF.

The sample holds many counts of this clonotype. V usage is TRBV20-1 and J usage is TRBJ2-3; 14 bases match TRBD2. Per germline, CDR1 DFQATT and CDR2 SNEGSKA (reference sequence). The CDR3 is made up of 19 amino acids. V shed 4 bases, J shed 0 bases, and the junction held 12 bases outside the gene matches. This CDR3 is CSATPGLAGAPTSTDTQYF. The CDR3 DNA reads TGCAGTGCTACTCCGGGACTAGCGGGAGCACCTACTAGCACAGATACGCAGTATTTT.

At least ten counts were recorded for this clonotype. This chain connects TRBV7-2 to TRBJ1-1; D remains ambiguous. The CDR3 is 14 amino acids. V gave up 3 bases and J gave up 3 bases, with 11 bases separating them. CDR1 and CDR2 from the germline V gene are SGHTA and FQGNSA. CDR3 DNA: TGTGCCAGCAGCTTCTTCACCCAGGACACTGAAGCTTTCTTT. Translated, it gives CASSFFTQDTEAFF.

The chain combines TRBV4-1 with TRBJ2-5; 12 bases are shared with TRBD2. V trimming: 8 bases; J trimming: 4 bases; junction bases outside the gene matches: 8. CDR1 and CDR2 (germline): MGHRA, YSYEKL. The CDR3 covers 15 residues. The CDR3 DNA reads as TGCGCCAGCGGTAGACTAGCGGGAGAAGGAGAGACCCAGTACTTC. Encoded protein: CASGRLAGEGETQYF.

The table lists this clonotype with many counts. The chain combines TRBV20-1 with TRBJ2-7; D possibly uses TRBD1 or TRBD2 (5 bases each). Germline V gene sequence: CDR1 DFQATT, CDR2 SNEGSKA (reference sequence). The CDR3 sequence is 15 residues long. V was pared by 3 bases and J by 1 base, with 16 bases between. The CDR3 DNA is TGCAGTGCTAGGGGACGAGTTACCCCATCCTACGAGCAGTACTTC. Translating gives CSARGRVTPSYEQYF.

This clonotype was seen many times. The DNA for the CDR3 is TGTGCCAGCAGCCCCACCCGGCCGGGACACGGCCAAGAGACCCAGTACTTC. Translated: CASSPTRPGHGQETQYF. This sequence joins TRBV7-6 and TRBJ2-5; TRBD1 might be the D (6 bases). Germline V gene lookup returns CDR1 SGHVS and CDR2 FNYEAQ. V was pared by 5 bases and J by 1 base, with 20 bases between. This CDR3 spans 17 amino acids. Based on the CDR3 plus reference TRBV7-6 and TRBJ2-5, the full variable domain is GAGVSQSPRYKVTKRGQDVALRCDPISGHVSLYWYRQALGQGPEFLTYFNYEAQQDKSGLPNDRFSAERPEGSISTLTIQRTEQRDSAMYRCASSPTRPGHGQETQYFGPGTRLLVL.

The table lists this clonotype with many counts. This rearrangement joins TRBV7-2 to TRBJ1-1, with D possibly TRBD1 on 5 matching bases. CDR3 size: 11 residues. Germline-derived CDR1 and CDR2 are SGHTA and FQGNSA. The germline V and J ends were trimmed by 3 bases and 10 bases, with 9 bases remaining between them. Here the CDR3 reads CASSLGEGAFF. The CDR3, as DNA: TGTGCCAGCAGCTTGGGGGAAGGAGCTTTCTTT.

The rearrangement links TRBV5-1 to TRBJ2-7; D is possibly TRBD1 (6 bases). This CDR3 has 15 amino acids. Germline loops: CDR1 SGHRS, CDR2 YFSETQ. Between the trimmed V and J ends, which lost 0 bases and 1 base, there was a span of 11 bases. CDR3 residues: CASSLGQGRSYEQYF. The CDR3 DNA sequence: TGCGCCAGCAGCTTGGGGCAGGGGCGTTCCTACGAGCAGTACTTC.

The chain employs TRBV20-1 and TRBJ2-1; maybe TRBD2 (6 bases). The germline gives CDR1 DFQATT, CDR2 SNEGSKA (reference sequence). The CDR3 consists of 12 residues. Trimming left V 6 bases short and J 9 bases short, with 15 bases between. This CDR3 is CSAPRRGGEQFF. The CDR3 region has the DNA TGCAGTGCCCCCCGGCGGGGAGGTGAGCAGTTCTTC.

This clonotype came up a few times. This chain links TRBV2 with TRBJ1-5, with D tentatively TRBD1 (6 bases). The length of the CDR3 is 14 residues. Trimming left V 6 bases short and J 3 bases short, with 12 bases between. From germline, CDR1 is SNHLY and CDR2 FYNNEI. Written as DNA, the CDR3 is TGTGCCAGCAGGGGCGGACAGCTCAATCAGCCCCAGCATTTT. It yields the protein CASRGGQLNQPQHF. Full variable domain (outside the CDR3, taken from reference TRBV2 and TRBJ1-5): EPEVTQTPSHQVTQMGQEVILRCVPISNHLYFYWYRQILGQKVEFLVSFYNNEISEKSEIFDDQFSVERPDGSNFTLKIRSTKLEDSAMYFCASRGGQLNQPQHFGDGTRLSIL.

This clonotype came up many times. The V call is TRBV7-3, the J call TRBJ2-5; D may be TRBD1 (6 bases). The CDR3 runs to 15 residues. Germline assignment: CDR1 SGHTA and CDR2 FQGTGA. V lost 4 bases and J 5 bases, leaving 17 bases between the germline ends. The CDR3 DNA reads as TGTGCCAGCAGCTCCGGACCAGGGGCCGGGGAGACCCAGTACTTC. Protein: CASSSGPGAGETQYF.